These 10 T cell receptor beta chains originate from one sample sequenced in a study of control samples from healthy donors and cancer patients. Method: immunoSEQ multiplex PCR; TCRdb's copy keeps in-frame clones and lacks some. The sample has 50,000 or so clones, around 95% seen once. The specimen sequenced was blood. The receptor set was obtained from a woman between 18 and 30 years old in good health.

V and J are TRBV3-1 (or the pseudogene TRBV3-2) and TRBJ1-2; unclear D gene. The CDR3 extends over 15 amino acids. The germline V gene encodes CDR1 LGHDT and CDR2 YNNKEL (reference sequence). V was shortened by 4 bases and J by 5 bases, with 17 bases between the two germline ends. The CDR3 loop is CASSRLDKSEYGYTF. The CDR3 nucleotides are TGTGCCAGCAGCCGATTAGACAAGTCGGAATATGGCTACACCTTC.

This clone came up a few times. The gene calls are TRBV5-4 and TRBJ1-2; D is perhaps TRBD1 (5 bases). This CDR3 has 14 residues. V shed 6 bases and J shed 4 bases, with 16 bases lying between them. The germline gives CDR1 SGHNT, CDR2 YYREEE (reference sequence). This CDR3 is CASTLGGAGYGYTF. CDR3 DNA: TGTGCCAGCACTCTTGGGGGTGCCGGCTATGGCTACACCTTC.

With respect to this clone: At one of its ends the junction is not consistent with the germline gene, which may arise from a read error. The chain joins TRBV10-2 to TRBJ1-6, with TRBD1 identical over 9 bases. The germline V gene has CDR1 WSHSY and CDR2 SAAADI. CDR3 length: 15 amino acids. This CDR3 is CPSSDTTGGNSPLHF. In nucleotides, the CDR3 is TGCCCCAGCAGTGACACGACAGGGGGGAATTCACCCCTCCACTTT.

In DNA form, the CDR3 reads TGTGCCAGCAGTTACTCCCCGGGACAGGGTTGGGGCTACACCTTC. As protein: CASSYSPGQGWGYTF. The chain uses TRBV6-5 and TRBJ1-2; 9 bases are shared with TRBD1. V shed 0 bases and J 8 bases; nucleotides not matched to a gene: 7. Germline CDR1 and CDR2: MNHEY and SVGAGI. There are 15 residues in the CDR3.

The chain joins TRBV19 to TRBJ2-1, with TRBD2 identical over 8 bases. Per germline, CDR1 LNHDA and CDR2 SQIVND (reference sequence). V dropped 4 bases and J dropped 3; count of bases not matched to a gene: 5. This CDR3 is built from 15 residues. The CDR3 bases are TGTGCCAGTAGTAGCGGGGGGCCACTCTACAATGAGCAGTTCTTC. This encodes CASSSGGPLYNEQFF.

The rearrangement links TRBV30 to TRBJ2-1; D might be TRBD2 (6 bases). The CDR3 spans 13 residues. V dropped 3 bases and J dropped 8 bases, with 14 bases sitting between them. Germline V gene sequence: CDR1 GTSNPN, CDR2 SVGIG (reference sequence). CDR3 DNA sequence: TGTGCCTGGAGAAAGGGAGGTCTCGATGAGCAGTTCTTC. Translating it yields CAWRKGGLDEQFF.

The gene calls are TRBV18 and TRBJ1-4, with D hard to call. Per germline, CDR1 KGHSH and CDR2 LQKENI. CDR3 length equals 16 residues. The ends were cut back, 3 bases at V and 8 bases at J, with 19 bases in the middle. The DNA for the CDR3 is TGTGCCAGCTCACCGTTGCCGGTTTGGGCTGACGAAAAACTGTTTTTT. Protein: CASSPLPVWADEKLFF.

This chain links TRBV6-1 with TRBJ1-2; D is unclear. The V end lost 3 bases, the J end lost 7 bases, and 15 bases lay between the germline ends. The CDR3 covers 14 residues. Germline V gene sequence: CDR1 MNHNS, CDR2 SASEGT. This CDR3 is CASSEVDTSGGYTF. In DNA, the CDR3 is TGTGCCAGCAGTGAGGTAGATACTTCGGGTGGCTACACCTTC.

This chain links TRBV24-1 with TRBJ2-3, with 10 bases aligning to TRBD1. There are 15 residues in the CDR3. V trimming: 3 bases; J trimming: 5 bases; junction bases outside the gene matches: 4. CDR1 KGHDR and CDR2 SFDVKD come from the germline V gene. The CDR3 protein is CATSDTGTGEDTQYF. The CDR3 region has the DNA TGTGCCACCAGTGATACTGGGACAGGGGAAGATACGCAGTATTTT.

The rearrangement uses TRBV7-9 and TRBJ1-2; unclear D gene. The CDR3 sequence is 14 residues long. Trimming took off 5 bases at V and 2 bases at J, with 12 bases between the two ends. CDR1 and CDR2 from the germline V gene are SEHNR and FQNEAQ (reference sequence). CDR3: CASSPSDVNYGYTF. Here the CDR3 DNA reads TGTGCCAGCAGCCCCTCGGACGTAAACTATGGCTACACCTTC. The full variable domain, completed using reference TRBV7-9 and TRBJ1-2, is DTGVSQNPRHKITKRGQNVTFRCDPISEHNRLYWYRQTLGQGPEFLTYFQNEAQLEKSRLLSDRFSAERPKGSFSTLEIQRTEQGDSAMYLCASSPSDVNYGYTFGSGTRLTVV.